These T cell receptor beta chains were read from a single sample in a study of blood T cell repertoires in COVID-19. Data came from immunoSEQ multiplex PCR; TCRdb stores just in-frame clones and leaves some out. This sample has 120,000 to 150,000 clones, with more than 75% found just once. The specimen sequenced was peripheral blood. All receptors derive from a man aged 55 to 70 with active or convalescent COVID-19. The CDR3 runs from the conserved cysteine through the conserved F or W. A D gene is named only where the DNA matches it firmly. The size of a clone is reported for some rows only, either as once, few or many, or as a class for expanded clones.

v_call: TRBV3-1/TRBV3-2; d_call: .; j_call: TRBJ1-2; clone_size: few; cdr3_nt: TGTGCCAGCAGCCAAAGACAGGATGGCTACACCTTC; cdr3_aa: CASSQRQDGYTF
v_call: TRBV6-2/TRBV6-3; d_call: .; j_call: TRBJ1-5; clone_size: .; cdr3_nt: TGTGCCAGCAGTTTACCCCCTCAGGGCAATCAGCCCCAGCATTTT; cdr3_aa: CASSLPPQGNQPQHF
v_call: TRBV5-1; d_call: TRBD2; j_call: TRBJ2-3; clone_size: .; cdr3_nt: TGCGCCAGCAGCTCCGGACTAGCGGGGCTTGATACGCAGTATTTT; cdr3_aa: CASSSGLAGLDTQYF
v_call: TRBV6-6; d_call: .; j_call: TRBJ2-1; clone_size: .; cdr3_nt: TGTGCCAGCAGTTACGAGGACTATTACAATGAGCAGTTCTTC; cdr3_aa: CASSYEDYYNEQFF
v_call: TRBV28; d_call: .; j_call: TRBJ2-7; clone_size: .; cdr3_nt: TGTGCCAGCAGTTTACTAGCTGGGCCCTCCTACGAGCAGTACTTC; cdr3_aa: CASSLLAGPSYEQYF
v_call: TRBV28; d_call: .; j_call: TRBJ2-7; clone_size: .; cdr3_nt: TGTGCCAGCAGTCCCACGGTCTACGAGCAGTACTTC; cdr3_aa: CASSPTVYEQYF
v_call: TRBV7-8; d_call: .; j_call: TRBJ2-4; clone_size: .; cdr3_nt: TGTGCCAGCAGCTTAGCAGCGGGCGAATTACGAAACATTCAGTACTTC; cdr3_aa: CASSLAAGELRNIQYF
v_call: TRBV7-2; d_call: .; j_call: TRBJ2-7; clone_size: .; cdr3_nt: TGTGCCAGCAGCCTCGGGGCGGGAAGGACCTACGAGCAGTACTTC; cdr3_aa: CASSLGAGRTYEQYF
v_call: TRBV10-3; d_call: TRBD2; j_call: TRBJ2-7; clone_size: .; cdr3_nt: TGTGCCATCAGTGAGGGGACTAGCGGACTCTCGGAGCAGTACTTC; cdr3_aa: CAISEGTSGLSEQYF
v_call: TRBV3-1/TRBV3-2; d_call: .; j_call: TRBJ1-1; clone_size: .; cdr3_nt: TGTGCCAGCAGCCAGGGGGCAGGCACTGAAGCTTTCTTT; cdr3_aa: CASSQGAGTEAFF
v_call: TRBV7-9; d_call: TRBD2; j_call: TRBJ2-3; clone_size: .; cdr3_nt: TGTGCCAGCAGCCCCGGGGTAGCGGGAGTTTGGACAGATACGCAGTATTTT; cdr3_aa: CASSPGVAGVWTDTQYF
v_call: TRBV6-5; d_call: TRBD1; j_call: TRBJ2-1; clone_size: .; cdr3_nt: TGTGCCAGCAGTTACCCGGGACAGGGCTTCTTC; cdr3_aa: CASSYPGQGFF
v_call: TRBV7-3; d_call: .; j_call: TRBJ1-4; clone_size: once; cdr3_nt: TGTGCCAGCAGCTTAGGGGCGCAGGCAACTAATGAAAAACTGTTTTTT; cdr3_aa: CASSLGAQATNEKLFF
v_call: TRBV25-1; d_call: TRBD1; j_call: TRBJ2-3; clone_size: once; cdr3_nt: TGTGCCAGTCGGGACAGGGGGATTAGCACAGATACGCAGTATTTT; cdr3_aa: CASRDRGISTDTQYF
v_call: TRBV5-1; d_call: TRBD1; j_call: TRBJ1-1; clone_size: few; cdr3_nt: TGCGCCAGCAGCCTAGGACAGGGGTCGAGCACTGAAGCTTTCTTT; cdr3_aa: CASSLGQGSSTEAFF
v_call: TRBV14; d_call: .; j_call: TRBJ2-7; clone_size: .; cdr3_nt: TGTGCCAGCAGCCAAGACTGGGTGAGGTACGAGCAGTACTTC; cdr3_aa: CASSQDWVRYEQYF
v_call: TRBV27; d_call: .; j_call: TRBJ2-3; clone_size: .; cdr3_nt: TGTGCCAGCAGTTTAATGACTCCTAGCACAGATACGCAGTATTTT; cdr3_aa: CASSLMTPSTDTQYF
v_call: TRBV11-3; d_call: .; j_call: TRBJ2-1; clone_size: .; cdr3_nt: TGTGCCAGCAGCTGGAGGGGCTCCTACAATGAGCAGTTCTTC; cdr3_aa: CASSWRGSYNEQFF
v_call: TRBV7-3; d_call: .; j_call: TRBJ2-7; clone_size: .; cdr3_nt: TGTGCCAGCAGCTTAACCCCGAGGCACGAGCAGTACTTC; cdr3_aa: CASSLTPRHEQYF
v_call: TRBV18; d_call: .; j_call: TRBJ1-3; clone_size: .; cdr3_nt: TGTGCCAGCTCACCATTAAACTCTGGAAACACCATATATTTT; cdr3_aa: CASSPLNSGNTIYF
v_call: TRBV5-4; d_call: .; j_call: TRBJ1-1; clone_size: .; cdr3_nt: TGTGCCAGCAGCTCCAAAACCAACCGGGAGAACACTGAAGCTTTCTTT; cdr3_aa: CASSSKTNRENTEAFF
v_call: TRBV7-2; d_call: TRBD1; j_call: TRBJ2-1; clone_size: .; cdr3_nt: TGTGCCAGCAGCTTAGACAGGGGCTCCTACAATGAGCAGTTCTTC; cdr3_aa: CASSLDRGSYNEQFF
v_call: TRBV2; d_call: TRBD1; j_call: TRBJ2-5; clone_size: .; cdr3_nt: TGTGCCAGCAGTGTGTGGACAGGGGGTTTTGTGGAGACCCAGTACTTC; cdr3_aa: CASSVWTGGFVETQYF
v_call: TRBV18; d_call: .; j_call: TRBJ2-6; clone_size: .; cdr3_nt: TGTGCCAGCTCACCAAATACAGGGATTGGGGCCAACGTCCTGACTTTC; cdr3_aa: CASSPNTGIGANVLTF
v_call: TRBV7-3; d_call: .; j_call: TRBJ2-7; clone_size: .; cdr3_nt: TGTGCCAGCAGCTTACGGCCGGGGATTCAGGCCTACGAGCAGTACTTC; cdr3_aa: CASSLRPGIQAYEQYF
v_call: TRBV25-1; d_call: .; j_call: TRBJ1-2; clone_size: .; cdr3_nt: TGTGCCAGCGGACAAGACTGGGGCTACACCTTC; cdr3_aa: CASGQDWGYTF
v_call: TRBV5-5; d_call: .; j_call: TRBJ2-2; clone_size: .; cdr3_nt: TGTGCCAGCAGACAGGACCCCACCGGGGAGCTGTTTTTT; cdr3_aa: CASRQDPTGELFF
v_call: TRBV6-5; d_call: .; j_call: TRBJ1-1; clone_size: .; cdr3_nt: TGTGCCAGCAGTTACTCGCGACGGGTGAACACTGAAGCTTTCTTT; cdr3_aa: CASSYSRRVNTEAFF
v_call: TRBV19; d_call: .; j_call: TRBJ2-1; clone_size: .; cdr3_nt: TGTGCCAGTAGTATGAGCGGGACAAGGGAGCAGTTCTTC; cdr3_aa: CASSMSGTREQFF
v_call: TRBV4-1; d_call: TRBD1; j_call: TRBJ1-4; clone_size: once; cdr3_nt: TGCGCCAGCAGCCAAGCAGGGACAGGGTGGGAAAAACTGTTTTTT; cdr3_aa: CASSQAGTGWEKLFF
v_call: TRBV14; d_call: .; j_call: TRBJ1-4; clone_size: .; cdr3_nt: TGTGCCAGCAGCCAGACGCGTAGGGGGGAAAAACTGTTTTTT; cdr3_aa: CASSQTRRGEKLFF
v_call: TRBV6-5; d_call: TRBD2; j_call: TRBJ2-1; clone_size: .; cdr3_nt: TGTGCCAGCAGTCCGACTAGCGGGAGTAACAATGAGCAGTTCTTC; cdr3_aa: CASSPTSGSNNEQFF
v_call: TRBV5-5; d_call: TRBD2; j_call: TRBJ2-1; clone_size: .; cdr3_nt: TGTGCCAGCAGCTGGGGGGGAATTGAGCAGTTCTTC; cdr3_aa: CASSWGGIEQFF
v_call: TRBV19; d_call: TRBD1; j_call: TRBJ2-5; clone_size: .; cdr3_nt: TGTGCCAGTAGTATAGGGGACAGGGTGAGAGGAGAGACCCAGTACTTC; cdr3_aa: CASSIGDRVRGETQYF
v_call: TRBV5-1; d_call: TRBD1; j_call: TRBJ2-3; clone_size: .; cdr3_nt: TGCGCCAGCAGCGTTGGACAGGGACCAGATACGCAGTATTTT; cdr3_aa: CASSVGQGPDTQYF
v_call: TRBV10-3; d_call: TRBD2; j_call: TRBJ2-5; clone_size: .; cdr3_nt: TGTGCCATCAGTGACTATTCGGCTAGCGGGAAGGGGAGAGAGACCCAGTACTTC; cdr3_aa: CAISDYSASGKGRETQYF
v_call: TRBV12-3/TRBV12-4; d_call: .; j_call: TRBJ1-2; clone_size: .; cdr3_nt: TGTGCCAGCAGTAAGGACAGCTATTATGGCTACACCTTC; cdr3_aa: CASSKDSYYGYTF
v_call: TRBV7-2; d_call: TRBD1; j_call: TRBJ1-1; clone_size: .; cdr3_nt: TGTGCCAGCAGCGGGACAGGGGGCTCAACTGAAGCTTTCTTT; cdr3_aa: CASSGTGGSTEAFF
v_call: TRBV2; d_call: .; j_call: TRBJ2-5; clone_size: .; cdr3_nt: TGTGCCAGCATAGGGGCGTCTCCCGGGAGAGGTCGAGAGACCCAGTACTTC; cdr3_aa: CASIGASPGRGRETQYF
v_call: TRBV30; d_call: .; j_call: TRBJ2-3; clone_size: .; cdr3_nt: TGTGCCTGGAGCGGGGACACAGATACGCAGTATTTT; cdr3_aa: CAWSGDTDTQYF
v_call: TRBV11-3; d_call: .; j_call: TRBJ2-7; clone_size: .; cdr3_nt: TGTGCCAGCAGCTCCAGGGGTTACGAGCAGTACTTC; cdr3_aa: CASSSRGYEQYF
v_call: TRBV19; d_call: .; j_call: TRBJ1-5; clone_size: .; cdr3_nt: TGTGCCAGTAGTACACAGGTCAATCAGCCCCAGCATTTT; cdr3_aa: CASSTQVNQPQHF
v_call: TRBV28; d_call: TRBD2; j_call: TRBJ2-1; clone_size: .; cdr3_nt: TGTGCCAGCACCCTGCTAGCACGGGGGGAACAGTTCTTC; cdr3_aa: CASTLLARGEQFF
v_call: TRBV28; d_call: TRBD2; j_call: TRBJ2-1; clone_size: .; cdr3_nt: TGTGCCAGCAGACCCAATAGCGGGAACTCCTACAATGAGCAGTTCTTC; cdr3_aa: CASRPNSGNSYNEQFF
v_call: TRBV3-1/TRBV3-2; d_call: .; j_call: TRBJ1-2; clone_size: .; cdr3_nt: TGTGCCAGCAGCCAACGAGATTTGGGACACAACTATGGCTACACCTTC; cdr3_aa: CASSQRDLGHNYGYTF
v_call: TRBV6-5; d_call: .; j_call: TRBJ2-7; clone_size: .; cdr3_nt: TGTGCCAGCAGTTACTCGATGGGTAGCGTCTACGAGCAGTACTTC; cdr3_aa: CASSYSMGSVYEQYF
v_call: TRBV5-1; d_call: .; j_call: TRBJ1-1; clone_size: .; cdr3_nt: TGCGCCAGCAGCTCGAGGGGACAAGAAGCTTTCTTT; cdr3_aa: CASSSRGQEAFF
v_call: TRBV7-2; d_call: TRBD1; j_call: TRBJ1-4; clone_size: .; cdr3_nt: TGTGCCAGCAGCTTAGGTCGGGACAGGGGCCGTGAAAAACTGTTTTTT; cdr3_aa: CASSLGRDRGREKLFF
v_call: TRBV30; d_call: .; j_call: TRBJ1-3; clone_size: many; cdr3_nt: TGTGCCTGGGCCCGGGGGGGCAGGGCCCGGTCGGGAAACACCATATATTTT; cdr3_aa: CAWARGGRARSGNTIYF
v_call: TRBV15; d_call: .; j_call: TRBJ2-7; clone_size: few; cdr3_nt: TGTGCCACCCCCCATGGGCTTGTGTACGAGCAGTACTTC; cdr3_aa: CATPHGLVYEQYF
v_call: TRBV19; d_call: .; j_call: TRBJ1-2; clone_size: once; cdr3_nt: TGTGCCAGTAGTATTTCCATTAACTATGGCTACACCTTC; cdr3_aa: CASSISINYGYTF
v_call: TRBV7-2; d_call: TRBD1; j_call: TRBJ2-2; clone_size: few; cdr3_nt: TGTGCCAGCAGCATTCAAGGACAGGCCACCGGGGAGCTGTTTTTT; cdr3_aa: CASSIQGQATGELFF
v_call: TRBV7-9; d_call: TRBD1; j_call: TRBJ2-7; clone_size: few; cdr3_nt: TGTGCCAGCAGCCCTCCACGGGCAGGGGGAGACTACGAGCAGTACTTC; cdr3_aa: CASSPPRAGGDYEQYF
v_call: TRBV11-3; d_call: .; j_call: TRBJ2-2; clone_size: .; cdr3_nt: TGTGCCAGCAGCTTAATAGTTGGGGCAGGGAACACCGGGGAGCTGTTTTTT; cdr3_aa: CASSLIVGAGNTGELFF
v_call: TRBV11-1; d_call: .; j_call: TRBJ2-7; clone_size: once; cdr3_nt: TGTGCCAGCAGCTTAGCCTCCGACAGCTCCTACGAGCAGTACTTC; cdr3_aa: CASSLASDSSYEQYF
v_call: TRBV28; d_call: TRBD2; j_call: TRBJ2-1; clone_size: .; cdr3_nt: TGTGCCAGCAGCCCTGCTAGCGGGAGGGCCGTTGAGCAGTTCTTC; cdr3_aa: CASSPASGRAVEQFF
v_call: TRBV14; d_call: .; j_call: TRBJ2-7; clone_size: .; cdr3_nt: TGTGCCAGCAGGGATTCGGGCGAGCAGTACTTC; cdr3_aa: CASRDSGEQYF